This T cell receptor beta chain was documented in a study of graft-versus-host responses after intestinal transplantation (dated by TCRdb to the early 2020s). Some background on the complete study: Recipients received multivisceral, liver-intestinal, or isolated intestinal transplants. All recipients received anti-thymocyte globulin induction followed by maintenance tacrolimus and steroids for roughly 3 years. Bulk TCR-beta CDR3 sequencing was used to track graft-versus-host and host-versus-graft alloreactive T cell clones in the graft, circulation and bone marrow after intestinal transplantation. To identify alloreactive clones, pre-transplant mixed lymphocyte reaction products were sequenced and compared with unstimulated pre-transplant donor and recipient T cells. The cohort enrolled 20 to 30 intestinal transplant recipients including one retransplant, and a few patients lacking pretransplant specimens were excluded. A peak of at least 4% donor T cells among recipient peripheral blood mononuclear cells was the definition used for donor T cell macrochimerism. Rather than being sequenced by the commercial service, samples from a few later patients were sequenced in-house on an Illumina MiSeq and processed with MiXCR.

The library was obtained by the immunoSEQ multiplex PCR assay. For most patients, genomic DNA was isolated using the Qiagen DNeasy Blood and Tissue Kit and was shipped frozen to Adaptive Biotechnologies for TCR sequencing. For most patients, genomic DNA was subjected to high-throughput TCR-beta CDR3 sequencing by Adaptive Biotechnologies. The authors' analysis ran thus. Adaptive's ImmunoSEQ software supplied the TCR sequencing data for roughly 17 patients, while MiXCR and VDJtools were used to process three other patients. To correct CD4 versus CD8 sorting errors, sequences present in both subsets at a frequency ratio below 5:1 were removed. CDR3 nucleotide sequences shared between donor and recipient were removed because the origin of such sequences could not be assigned. At least 2-fold expansion over unstimulated cells and a minimum CFSE-low frequency of 0.002% (template counts) or 0.001% (read counts) were required for clones to be classified as alloreactive. Mappable clones were those detected in sequenced pre-transplant spleen, lymph node, or MLR CFSE-low populations of the donor or recipient. Cumulative frequency of alloreactive clones was calculated as a percentage of all sequences weighted by copy number. TCRdb mirrors the immuneACCESS table, restricted to in-frame sequences. Some clones are absent from its copies; in checked studies, under half trace to an unresolved V gene, and the reason for the others is unknown. Clone size and V and J calls were adopted from that table, with D and trimming inferred from the DNA. The sample profile shows about 130,000 clones; around 90% of them were found once. Of the sample, about 0.2% is held by the ten largest clones.

On this clone: This clone's antigen is unknown. No base-level quality is on record; no much larger clone is a single base apart.

The intended sense of this specimen's time point label: cells obtained before transplantation from donor or recipient. CD3+CD4+ and CD3+CD8+ populations were FACS-sorted from unstimulated pre-transplant donor and recipient cells taken from spleen or lymph nodes. From a lookup of the germline V gene, CDR1 and CDR2 are SGHTA and FQGNSA. Its CDR3 holds 14 amino acids, cysteine through phenylalanine. Of the read, only the CDR3 DNA is kept; its 42 bases are in frame from base 1. V lost 5 bases and J lost 4 bases, and the count of bases not matched to a germline gene is 5. Broad study findings and their caveats: In the allografts of patients with donor T cell macrochimerism, GvH to HvG T cell clonal ratios were high. Early after transplant, declines in HvG clones were associated with peak levels of circulating GvH clones. The conclusions were limited by the relatively low number and heterogeneity of the intestinal transplant patients. GvH clones were detected in recipient bone marrow, and some appeared earlier in ileal mucosa or blood, consistent with an intestinal mucosal origin.

The sequence is built from TRBV7-2 and TRBJ2-5, with TRBD2 matching 9 junction bases. The sequence derives from a human donor who received an intestinal transplant. The source material was unstimulated CD4+ T cells sorted from spleen or lymph node cells, sampled before intestinal transplant. The bases read TGTGCCAGCAGCCGCAAACTAGCGGGAGAGACCCAGTACTTC. The translation is CASSRKLAGETQYF.